Listed here is a single T cell receptor (beta chain). Its specificity is unknown. V shed 7 bases, J shed 0 bases, and the junction held 9 bases outside the gene matches. CDR1 LNHDA and CDR2 SQIVND come from the germline V gene (reference sequence). The CDR3 loop spans 16 amino acids. The data stem from a study of cytomegalovirus exposure and HLA in healthy donors. Study-wide results and caveats: Later analysis identified several of the most significant clusters that appeared linked to common viral pathogens.

The study ran its PCR with 60 Vbeta and 13 Jbeta primers. This table comes from immunoSEQ multiplex PCR, and its TCRdb copy is limited to in-frame clones, with some not included. The sample's table shows some 150,000 clones. The chain carries TRBV19 and TRBJ2-1, with 7 positions matching TRBD1. This clonotype was sampled from a woman aged 18-29 years in good health and CMV-seronegative. Sample: PBMCs. CDR3 DNA sequence: TGTGCCAGTATCCAGGGGGTAGGGAGCTCCTACAATGAGCAGTTCTTC. As protein: CASIQGVGSSYNEQFF.